This is a list of T cell receptor beta chains from one sample in a study of metastatic and nonmetastatic thyroid tumors. MiXCR re-clonotyped the PCR reads for TCRdb. The table has about 33,000 clones, roughly a tenth seen once. Sequenced material: blood. The receptors shown here come from a female donor with papillary thyroid cancer or a benign thyroid nodule (not recorded which). Some clones in this sample may be carry-over from other donors' samples. CDR3s include the opening cysteine and the closing phenylalanine or tryptophan. Each record gives: D gene, clone size, J gene, V gene, CDR3 DNA, CDR3 protein. A D gene is named only where the DNA matches it firmly. The listing skips clone size in some rows; elsewhere it reads once, few, many or a size class.

d_gene: TRBD1; abundance: many; j_gene: TRBJ1-5; v_gene: TRBV7-6; CDR3nt: TGTGCCAGCAGCCCCCTTCCGAGGGAGGGGGCAAATCAGCCCCAGCATTTT; CDR3aa: CASSPLPREGANQPQHF
d_gene: .; abundance: many; j_gene: TRBJ1-5; v_gene: TRBV11-1; CDR3nt: TGTGCCAGCAGTTGGGACTCCCACCAGCCCCAGCATTTT; CDR3aa: CASSWDSHQPQHF
d_gene: .; abundance: .; j_gene: TRBJ2-2; v_gene: TRBV28; CDR3nt: TGTGCCAGCAGTGACCAGGACGGGGAGCTGTTTTTT; CDR3aa: CASSDQDGELFF
d_gene: .; abundance: many; j_gene: TRBJ1-5; v_gene: TRBV4-3; CDR3nt: TGCGCCAGCGCCCGAAGAGGGCGGCCATTCAATCAGCCCCAGCATTTT; CDR3aa: CASARRGRPFNQPQHF
d_gene: .; abundance: many; j_gene: TRBJ1-1; v_gene: TRBV20-1; CDR3nt: TGCAGTGCTAGAGATCATGGCCAAGAAGCTTTCTTT; CDR3aa: CSARDHGQEAFF
d_gene: TRBD1; abundance: few; j_gene: TRBJ1-1; v_gene: TRBV20-1; CDR3nt: TGCAGTGCTAGCCCGGTAGGGGGCTGGTACACTGAAGCTTTCTTT; CDR3aa: CSASPVGGWYTEAFF
d_gene: TRBD1; abundance: .; j_gene: TRBJ1-1; v_gene: TRBV20-1; CDR3nt: TGTAGTGCTATCGTGACAGGGAGCGGCACTGAAGCTTTCTTT; CDR3aa: CSAIVTGSGTEAFF
d_gene: .; abundance: many; j_gene: TRBJ1-4; v_gene: TRBV29-1; CDR3nt: TGCCGCGTTTTCCTTCAGACAGACAACGATGAAAAACTGTTTTTT; CDR3aa: CRVFLQTDNDEKLFF
d_gene: TRBD2; abundance: many; j_gene: TRBJ2-1; v_gene: TRBV4-1; CDR3nt: TGCGCCAGCAGCCAAGAGGATCGGGAGGGCCATGAGCAGTTCTTC; CDR3aa: CASSQEDREGHEQFF
d_gene: .; abundance: many; j_gene: TRBJ1-2; v_gene: TRBV6-5; CDR3nt: TGTGCCAGCACCTTGGGGGTCGGCTATGGCTACACCTTC; CDR3aa: CASTLGVGYGYTF
d_gene: .; abundance: few; j_gene: TRBJ2-6; v_gene: TRBV15; CDR3nt: TGTGCCACCAGCAGAGACAGGGTTTATGCTGGGGCCAACGTCCTGACTTTC; CDR3aa: CATSRDRVYAGANVLTF
d_gene: .; abundance: many; j_gene: TRBJ1-2; v_gene: TRBV3-1; CDR3nt: TGTGCCAGCAGCCAGCGATCGGGCTACACCTTC; CDR3aa: CASSQRSGYTF
d_gene: TRBD2; abundance: many; j_gene: TRBJ2-1; v_gene: TRBV7-3; CDR3nt: TGTGCCAGCAGCTTAACTGCTAGCGGTACCTACAATGAGCAGTTCTTC; CDR3aa: CASSLTASGTYNEQFF
d_gene: .; abundance: many; j_gene: TRBJ1-1; v_gene: TRBV2; CDR3nt: TGTGCCAGCAGTGAGGAGGGCGGGTTGACTGAAGCTTTCTTT; CDR3aa: CASSEEGGLTEAFF
d_gene: .; abundance: many; j_gene: TRBJ1-2; v_gene: TRBV7-9; CDR3nt: TGTGCCAGCAGCTGGGTCACCGAAGCTAACTATGGCTACACCTTC; CDR3aa: CASSWVTEANYGYTF
d_gene: TRBD2; abundance: .; j_gene: TRBJ2-1; v_gene: TRBV19; CDR3nt: TGTGCCAGTAGTATCTACTCTAGCGGGGGGCCGAGCTCCTACAATGAGCAGTTCTTC; CDR3aa: CASSIYSSGGPSSYNEQFF
d_gene: .; abundance: many; j_gene: TRBJ1-4; v_gene: TRBV6-6; CDR3nt: TGTGCCAGCAGTTACGGTGCTGGTAGCGAAAAACTGTTTTTT; CDR3aa: CASSYGAGSEKLFF
d_gene: .; abundance: many; j_gene: TRBJ1-1; v_gene: TRBV12-3/TRBV12-4; CDR3nt: TGTGCCAGCAGTTTTGGGGGAGAGGACACTGAAGCTTTCTTT; CDR3aa: CASSFGGEDTEAFF
d_gene: .; abundance: .; j_gene: TRBJ1-1; v_gene: TRBV24-1; CDR3nt: TGTGCCACCAGTGATCAGAACACTGAAGCCCTCTTT; CDR3aa: CATSDQNTEALF
d_gene: TRBD1; abundance: many; j_gene: TRBJ2-2; v_gene: TRBV5-1; CDR3nt: TGCGCCAGCAGCGGCAGACAGGGGGCTACCGGGGAGCTGTTTTTT; CDR3aa: CASSGRQGATGELFF
d_gene: .; abundance: many; j_gene: TRBJ1-2; v_gene: TRBV20-1; CDR3nt: TGCACTACCGAGGGCAGGGGAAACTATGGCTACACCTTC; CDR3aa: CTTEGRGNYGYTF
d_gene: .; abundance: many; j_gene: TRBJ2-2; v_gene: TRBV12-3/TRBV12-4; CDR3nt: TGTGCCAGCAGTTTCTCGACAGTAACCACCGGGGAGCTGTTTTTT; CDR3aa: CASSFSTVTTGELFF
d_gene: .; abundance: many; j_gene: TRBJ1-6; v_gene: TRBV19; CDR3nt: TGTGCCAGTAGTATAACAGGGAGGGACTCACCCCTCCACTTT; CDR3aa: CASSITGRDSPLHF
d_gene: .; abundance: .; j_gene: TRBJ1-2; v_gene: TRBV19; CDR3nt: TGTGCCAGTAGTATAGCCCACGACAGTGGGGAGTATGGCTACACCTTC; CDR3aa: CASSIAHDSGEYGYTF
d_gene: .; abundance: many; j_gene: TRBJ1-1; v_gene: TRBV4-3; CDR3nt: TGCGCCAGCAGCCAAGACGACATTATGGGGGAAGCTTTCTTT; CDR3aa: CASSQDDIMGEAFF
d_gene: TRBD1; abundance: many; j_gene: TRBJ2-2; v_gene: TRBV19; CDR3nt: TGTGCCAGTACTCTGGGACAGGGGAACACCGGGGAGCTGTTTTTT; CDR3aa: CASTLGQGNTGELFF
d_gene: .; abundance: many; j_gene: TRBJ2-1; v_gene: TRBV3-1; CDR3nt: TGTGCCAGCAGCCAACCCTTAGGGGGTCCTACGTACAATGAGCAGTTCTTC; CDR3aa: CASSQPLGGPTYNEQFF
d_gene: .; abundance: many; j_gene: TRBJ2-1; v_gene: TRBV20-1; CDR3nt: TGCAGTGCTAGAGATTTTTTAGCGGCCTACAATGAGCAGTTCTTC; CDR3aa: CSARDFLAAYNEQFF
d_gene: TRBD2; abundance: .; j_gene: TRBJ2-5; v_gene: TRBV27; CDR3nt: TGTGCCAGCAGTCCCGGGACTAGCGGGAGGGCCGGGGGGGGGACCCAGTACTTC; CDR3aa: CASSPGTSGRAGGGTQYF
d_gene: .; abundance: many; j_gene: TRBJ2-1; v_gene: TRBV12-3/TRBV12-4; CDR3nt: TGTGCCAGCAGTTTAGCGGGGACCTACAATGAGCAGTTCTTC; CDR3aa: CASSLAGTYNEQFF
d_gene: TRBD1; abundance: many; j_gene: TRBJ2-7; v_gene: TRBV5-6; CDR3nt: TGTGCCAGCAGCGCCAGGACAGGCAAATACGAGCAGTACTTC; CDR3aa: CASSARTGKYEQYF
d_gene: TRBD1; abundance: many; j_gene: TRBJ1-4; v_gene: TRBV29-1; CDR3nt: TGCAGCGTCTCAGGGGGGCTTACGGGTGAAAAACTGTTTTTT; CDR3aa: CSVSGGLTGEKLFF
d_gene: TRBD2; abundance: many; j_gene: TRBJ2-1; v_gene: TRBV6-2/TRBV6-3; CDR3nt: TGTGCCAGCAGTTACTTGAGTAGCGGGACACTATACAATGAGCAGTTCTTC; CDR3aa: CASSYLSSGTLYNEQFF
d_gene: TRBD1; abundance: medium-sized; j_gene: TRBJ2-7; v_gene: TRBV12-3/TRBV12-4; CDR3nt: TGTGCCAGCAGTCCGGGACAGGGGATCTCCTACGAGCAGTACTTC; CDR3aa: CASSPGQGISYEQYF
d_gene: .; abundance: many; j_gene: TRBJ2-7; v_gene: TRBV15; CDR3nt: TGTGCCACCAGCAGTAGGGGGGACTCCTACGAGCAGTACTTC; CDR3aa: CATSSRGDSYEQYF
d_gene: TRBD1; abundance: .; j_gene: TRBJ1-6; v_gene: TRBV28; CDR3nt: TGTGCCAGCAGAGAGTCAGGGGGCAGTTCACCCCTCCACTTT; CDR3aa: CASRESGGSSPLHF
d_gene: .; abundance: .; j_gene: TRBJ2-1; v_gene: TRBV6-9; CDR3nt: TGTGCCAGCAGTTACGGTCTTGTCAATGAGCAGTTCTTC; CDR3aa: CASSYGLVNEQFF
d_gene: .; abundance: .; j_gene: TRBJ2-7; v_gene: TRBV6-2/TRBV6-3; CDR3nt: TGTGCCAGCAGTATACTGTCTGGCTACGAGCAGTACTTC; CDR3aa: CASSILSGYEQYF
d_gene: TRBD1; abundance: many; j_gene: TRBJ1-5; v_gene: TRBV7-1; CDR3nt: TGTGCCAGCAGCTCGACACCAACCGGGACAGGGGGCTCCCGAAATCAGCCCCAGCATTTT; CDR3aa: CASSSTPTGTGGSRNQPQHF
d_gene: .; abundance: .; j_gene: TRBJ1-6; v_gene: TRBV11-1; CDR3nt: TGTGCCAGCAGCTGGAGGGGTTCACCCCTCCACTTT; CDR3aa: CASSWRGSPLHF
d_gene: TRBD2; abundance: many; j_gene: TRBJ2-3; v_gene: TRBV6-1; CDR3nt: TGTGCCAGCAGTGGATCGACTAGCGGGACAGATACGCAGTATTTT; CDR3aa: CASSGSTSGTDTQYF
d_gene: TRBD2; abundance: many; j_gene: TRBJ2-7; v_gene: TRBV11-2; CDR3nt: TGTGCCAGCAGCTTAGGGGGGGGGAGCTACGAGCAGTACTTC; CDR3aa: CASSLGGGSYEQYF
d_gene: .; abundance: many; j_gene: TRBJ1-2; v_gene: TRBV28; CDR3nt: TGTGCCAGCAGGTCGGGCAGCCTCTATGGCTACACCTTC; CDR3aa: CASRSGSLYGYTF
d_gene: .; abundance: many; j_gene: TRBJ2-7; v_gene: TRBV11-2; CDR3nt: TGTGCCAGCAGCTACCTTACCTACGAGCAGTACTTC; CDR3aa: CASSYLTYEQYF
d_gene: TRBD1; abundance: many; j_gene: TRBJ1-2; v_gene: TRBV2; CDR3nt: TGTGCCAGCAACCTGGACAGGGCGGGCTATGGCTACACCTTC; CDR3aa: CASNLDRAGYGYTF
d_gene: TRBD1; abundance: few; j_gene: TRBJ1-6; v_gene: TRBV6-1; CDR3nt: TGTGCCAGCAGTGAAGCGAGGGGGCGAGGGGAATTAAATTCACCCCTCCACTTT; CDR3aa: CASSEARGRGELNSPLHF
d_gene: TRBD2; abundance: many; j_gene: TRBJ2-1; v_gene: TRBV7-3; CDR3nt: TGTGCCAGCAGCCGTACCGGGACTAGCGGCAATGAGCAGTTCTTC; CDR3aa: CASSRTGTSGNEQFF
d_gene: TRBD1; abundance: many; j_gene: TRBJ1-4; v_gene: TRBV18; CDR3nt: TGTGCCAGCTCACCTCAGGACAGGGTACATGAAAAACTGTTTTTT; CDR3aa: CASSPQDRVHEKLFF
d_gene: TRBD1; abundance: .; j_gene: TRBJ1-2; v_gene: TRBV2; CDR3nt: TGTGCCAGCAGTGAAGCAACAGGGGGCAAAGCTAACTATGGCTACACCTTC; CDR3aa: CASSEATGGKANYGYTF
d_gene: TRBD1; abundance: many; j_gene: TRBJ1-3; v_gene: TRBV3-1; CDR3nt: TGTGCCAGCAGCCAAGCCTTTACCGGGACAGCCACTGACGCGGGAAACACCATATATTTT; CDR3aa: CASSQAFTGTATDAGNTIYF
d_gene: .; abundance: many; j_gene: TRBJ2-5; v_gene: TRBV7-2; CDR3nt: TGTGCCAGCAGCTCCTCCCGGGGGCAAGAGACCCAGTACTTC; CDR3aa: CASSSSRGQETQYF
d_gene: .; abundance: many; j_gene: TRBJ1-1; v_gene: TRBV6-4; CDR3nt: TGTGCCAGCAGTGACTCCGGGGGGCTGGAGAACACTGAAGCTTTCTTT; CDR3aa: CASSDSGGLENTEAFF
d_gene: TRBD1; abundance: medium-sized; j_gene: TRBJ2-1; v_gene: TRBV7-9; CDR3nt: TGTGCCAGCAGTTCCCCGCAGGGACAGAATGAGCAGTTCTTC; CDR3aa: CASSSPQGQNEQFF
d_gene: TRBD1; abundance: many; j_gene: TRBJ2-7; v_gene: TRBV5-1; CDR3nt: TGCGCCAGCAGCTCGAGTCGGGACAGTGGCGAGCAGTACTTC; CDR3aa: CASSSSRDSGEQYF
d_gene: TRBD1; abundance: few; j_gene: TRBJ2-7; v_gene: TRBV6-1; CDR3nt: TGTGCCAGCAATTCTTACAGGGGGCAGGACGAGCAGTACTTC; CDR3aa: CASNSYRGQDEQYF
d_gene: .; abundance: many; j_gene: TRBJ1-4; v_gene: TRBV30; CDR3nt: TGTGCCGGGGCCTACCAGCTTAATGAAAAACTGTTTTTT; CDR3aa: CAGAYQLNEKLFF
d_gene: .; abundance: few; j_gene: TRBJ1-6; v_gene: TRBV24-1; CDR3nt: TGTGCCACCTGGGTTACTTGGATAGCGGAGGGGACGTTTTTTAATTCACCCCTCCACTTT; CDR3aa: CATWVTWIAEGTFFNSPLHF
d_gene: TRBD1; abundance: many; j_gene: TRBJ1-1; v_gene: TRBV3-1; CDR3nt: TGTGCCAGCAGCCCCCCCCGGACAGGGTGGTCTGAAGCTTTCTTT; CDR3aa: CASSPPRTGWSEAFF
d_gene: TRBD2; abundance: many; j_gene: TRBJ2-1; v_gene: TRBV5-8; CDR3nt: TGTGCCAGCACCCAGGGACTAGCGGGATCTGAGCAGTTCTTC; CDR3aa: CASTQGLAGSEQFF